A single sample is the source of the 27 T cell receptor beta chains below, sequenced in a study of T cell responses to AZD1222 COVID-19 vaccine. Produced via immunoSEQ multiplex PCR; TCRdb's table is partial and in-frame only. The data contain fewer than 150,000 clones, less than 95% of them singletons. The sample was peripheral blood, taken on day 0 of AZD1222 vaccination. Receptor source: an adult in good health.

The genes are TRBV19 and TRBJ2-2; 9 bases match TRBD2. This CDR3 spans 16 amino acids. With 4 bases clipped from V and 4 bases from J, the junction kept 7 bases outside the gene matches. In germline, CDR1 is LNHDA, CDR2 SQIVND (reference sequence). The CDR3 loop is CASSTRTSASTGELFF. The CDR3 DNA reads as TGTGCCAGTAGTACCCGGACTAGCGCGAGCACCGGGGAGCTGTTTTTT.

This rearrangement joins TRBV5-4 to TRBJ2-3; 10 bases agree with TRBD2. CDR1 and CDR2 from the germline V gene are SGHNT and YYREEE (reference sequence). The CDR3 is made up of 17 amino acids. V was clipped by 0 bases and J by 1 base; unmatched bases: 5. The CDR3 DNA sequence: TGTGCCAGCAGCTTGGCAGCGGGAGGGCCGGGCACAGATACGCAGTATTTT. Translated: CASSLAAGGPGTDTQYF.

The CDR3 nucleotides read TGTGCCAGCAACTTCTTTCTAGGGATGGGCAATCAGCCCCAGCATTTT. Residues: CASNFFLGMGNQPQHF. The chain recombines TRBV5-6 with TRBJ1-5; D is ambiguous. The ends were cut back, 6 bases at V and 2 bases at J, with 18 bases in the middle. The CDR3 consists of 16 residues. Germline CDR1 SGHDT, CDR2 YYEEEE.

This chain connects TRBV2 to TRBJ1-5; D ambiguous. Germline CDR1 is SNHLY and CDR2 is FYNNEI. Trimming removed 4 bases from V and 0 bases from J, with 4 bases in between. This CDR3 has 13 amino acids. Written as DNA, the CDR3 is TGTGCCAGCAGTGCCTTTAGCAATCAGCCCCAGCATTTT. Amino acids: CASSAFSNQPQHF.

Here the CDR3 DNA reads TGTGCCAGCAGCCAGGGGGGGAACACTGAAGCTTTCTTT. The encoded protein is CASSQGGNTEAFF. This sequence joins TRBV6-5 and TRBJ1-1; the match to TRBD1 covers 7 bases. J lost 1 base, V lost 6 bases, and 2 bases had no gene match. CDR3 size: 13 residues. Germline loops: CDR1 MNHEY, CDR2 SVGAGI.

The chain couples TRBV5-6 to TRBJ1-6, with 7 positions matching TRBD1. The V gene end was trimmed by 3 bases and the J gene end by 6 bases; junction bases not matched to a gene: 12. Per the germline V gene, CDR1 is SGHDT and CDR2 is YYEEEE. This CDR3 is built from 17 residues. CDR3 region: CASSSNRGMWGNSPLHF. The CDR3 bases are TGTGCCAGCAGCTCTAACAGGGGAATGTGGGGTAATTCACCCCTCCACTTT.

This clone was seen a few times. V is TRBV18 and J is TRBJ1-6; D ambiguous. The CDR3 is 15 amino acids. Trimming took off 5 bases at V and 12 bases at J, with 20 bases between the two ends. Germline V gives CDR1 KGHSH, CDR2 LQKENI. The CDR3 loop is CASSGETGPSGPLHF. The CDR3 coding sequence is TGTGCCAGCTCAGGAGAGACCGGGCCTTCAGGACCCCTCCACTTT.

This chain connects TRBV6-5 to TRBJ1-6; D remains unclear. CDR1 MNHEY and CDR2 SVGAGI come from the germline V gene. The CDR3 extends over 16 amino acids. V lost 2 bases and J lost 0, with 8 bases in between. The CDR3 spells CASSYDWSSYNSPLHF. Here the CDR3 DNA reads TGTGCCAGCAGTTACGACTGGAGCTCCTATAATTCACCCCTCCACTTT.

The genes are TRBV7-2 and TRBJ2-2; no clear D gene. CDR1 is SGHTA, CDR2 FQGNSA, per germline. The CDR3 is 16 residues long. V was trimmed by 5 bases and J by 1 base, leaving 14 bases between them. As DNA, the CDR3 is TGTGCCAGCAGCCCCCCTCTGGGGAAGAACACCGGGGAGCTGTTTTTT. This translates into CASSPPLGKNTGELFF.

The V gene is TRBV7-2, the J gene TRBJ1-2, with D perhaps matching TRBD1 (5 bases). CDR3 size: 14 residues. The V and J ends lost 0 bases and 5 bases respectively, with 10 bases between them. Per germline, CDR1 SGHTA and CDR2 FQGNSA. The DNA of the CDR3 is TGTGCCAGCAGCTTAGCGCCGGGGGGGTATGGCTACACCTTC. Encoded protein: CASSLAPGGYGYTF.

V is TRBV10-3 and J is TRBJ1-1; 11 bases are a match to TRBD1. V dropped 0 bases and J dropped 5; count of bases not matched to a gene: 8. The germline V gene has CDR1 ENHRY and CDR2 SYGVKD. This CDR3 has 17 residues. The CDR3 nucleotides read TGTGCCATCAGTGAGTCGAACCCCGGGACAGGGGGGACTGAAGCTTTCTTT. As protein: CAISESNPGTGGTEAFF.

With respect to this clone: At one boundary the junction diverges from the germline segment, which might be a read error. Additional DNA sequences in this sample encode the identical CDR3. The CDR3 spells CASSQDSGNRYEQYF. CDR3 coding DNA: TGCGCCAGCAGTCAAGATAGTGGGAATCGCTACGAGCAGTACTTC. The V and J genes are TRBV4-1 and TRBJ2-7, with D uncertain. The CDR3 has 15 amino acids. Germline V gene lookup returns CDR1 MGHRA and CDR2 YSYEKL.

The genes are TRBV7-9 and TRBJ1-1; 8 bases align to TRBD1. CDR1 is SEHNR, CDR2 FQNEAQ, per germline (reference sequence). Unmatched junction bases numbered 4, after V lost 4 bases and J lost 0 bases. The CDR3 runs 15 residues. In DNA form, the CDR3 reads TGTGCCAGCAGCTCTTCGACAGGGGTGAACACTGAAGCTTTCTTT. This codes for CASSSSTGVNTEAFF.

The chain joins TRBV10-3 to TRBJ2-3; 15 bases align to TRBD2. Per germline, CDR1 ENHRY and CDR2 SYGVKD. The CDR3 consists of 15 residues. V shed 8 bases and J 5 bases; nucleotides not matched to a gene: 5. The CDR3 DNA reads TGTGCCATCGGGGGGACTAGCGGGAGGAGAGATACGCAGTATTTT. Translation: CAIGGTSGRRDTQYF.

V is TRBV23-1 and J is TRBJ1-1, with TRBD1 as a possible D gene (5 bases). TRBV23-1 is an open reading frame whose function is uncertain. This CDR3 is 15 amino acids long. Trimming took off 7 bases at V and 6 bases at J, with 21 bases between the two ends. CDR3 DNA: TGCGCCAGCAAAATGGGGACCGGAATAGAGGCTGAAGCTTTCTTT. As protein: CASKMGTGIEAEAFF.

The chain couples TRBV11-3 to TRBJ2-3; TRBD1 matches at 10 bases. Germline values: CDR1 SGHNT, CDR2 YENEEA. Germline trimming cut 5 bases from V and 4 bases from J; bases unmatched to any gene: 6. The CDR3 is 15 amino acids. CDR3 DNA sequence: TGTGCCAGCAGCATCCGGGACAGGGGCCCAGATACGCAGTATTTT. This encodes CASSIRDRGPDTQYF. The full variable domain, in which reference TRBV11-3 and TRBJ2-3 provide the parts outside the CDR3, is EAGVVQSPRYKIIEKKQPVAFWCNPISGHNTLYWYLQNLGQGPELLIRYENEEAVDDSQLPKDRFSAERLKGVDSTLKIQPAELGDSAVYLCASSIRDRGPDTQYFGPGTRLTVL.

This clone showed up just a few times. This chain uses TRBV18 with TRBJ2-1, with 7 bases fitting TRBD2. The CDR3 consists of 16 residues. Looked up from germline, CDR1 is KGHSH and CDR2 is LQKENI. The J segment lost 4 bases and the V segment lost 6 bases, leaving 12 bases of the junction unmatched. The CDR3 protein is CASSLPGRVWYNEQFF. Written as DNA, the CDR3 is TGTGCCAGCTCCTTACCGGGGAGGGTTTGGTACAATGAGCAGTTCTTC.

This CDR3 is CASSPWGGETQYF. The CDR3 coding sequence is TGCGCCAGCAGCCCCTGGGGTGGGGAGACCCAGTACTTC. The V gene is TRBV4-1, the J gene TRBJ2-5; D not resolved. The CDR3 length is 13 residues. Trimming left V 4 bases short and J 5 bases short, with 11 bases between. Germline V gene data show CDR1 as MGHRA and CDR2 as YSYEKL.

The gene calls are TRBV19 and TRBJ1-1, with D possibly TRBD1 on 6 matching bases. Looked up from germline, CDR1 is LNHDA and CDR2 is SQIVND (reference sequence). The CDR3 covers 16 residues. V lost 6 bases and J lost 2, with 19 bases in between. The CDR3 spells CASRPIQGRRNTEAFF. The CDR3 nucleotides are TGTGCCAGTAGACCGATACAGGGACGCCGTAACACTGAAGCTTTCTTT.

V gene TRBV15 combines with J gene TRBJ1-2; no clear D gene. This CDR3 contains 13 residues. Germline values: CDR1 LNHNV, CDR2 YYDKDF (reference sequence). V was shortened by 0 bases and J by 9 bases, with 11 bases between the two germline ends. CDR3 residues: CATSRDQAFSYTF. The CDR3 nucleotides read TGTGCCACCAGCAGAGATCAGGCCTTTAGCTACACCTTC. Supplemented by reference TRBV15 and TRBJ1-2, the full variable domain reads DAMVIQNPRYQVTQFGKPVTLSCSQTLNHNVMYWYQQKSSQAPKLLFHYYDKDFNNEADTPDNFQSRRPNTSFCFLDIRSPGLGDTAMYLCATSRDQAFSYTFGSGTRLTVV.

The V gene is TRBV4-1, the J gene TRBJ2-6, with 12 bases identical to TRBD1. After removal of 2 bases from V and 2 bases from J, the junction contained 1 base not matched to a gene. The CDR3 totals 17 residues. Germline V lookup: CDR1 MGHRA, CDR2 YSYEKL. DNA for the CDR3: TGCGCCAGCAGCCAATGGGACAGGGGGCCTGGGGCCAACGTCCTGACTTTC. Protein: CASSQWDRGPGANVLTF.

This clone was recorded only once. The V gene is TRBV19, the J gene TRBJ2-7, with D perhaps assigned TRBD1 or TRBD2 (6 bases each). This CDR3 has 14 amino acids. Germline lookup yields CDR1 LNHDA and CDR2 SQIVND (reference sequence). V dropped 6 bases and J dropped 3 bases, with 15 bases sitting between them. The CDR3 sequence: CASSPGAGYYEQYF. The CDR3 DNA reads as TGTGCCAGTAGCCCGGGGGCCGGTTACTACGAGCAGTACTTC.

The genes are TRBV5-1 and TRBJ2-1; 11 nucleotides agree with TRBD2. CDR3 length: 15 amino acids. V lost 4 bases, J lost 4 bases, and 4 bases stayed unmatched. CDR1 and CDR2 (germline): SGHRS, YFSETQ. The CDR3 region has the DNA TGCGCCAGCAGCACCCGACTAGCGGGGTACAATGAGCAGTTCTTC. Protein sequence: CASSTRLAGYNEQFF.

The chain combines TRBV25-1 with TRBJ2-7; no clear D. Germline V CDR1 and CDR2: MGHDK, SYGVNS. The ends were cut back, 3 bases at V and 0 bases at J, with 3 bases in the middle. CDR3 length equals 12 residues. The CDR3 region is CASSDVSYEQYF. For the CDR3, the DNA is TGTGCCAGCAGTGACGTCTCCTACGAGCAGTACTTC.

The CDR3 DNA follows: TGTGCCAGCAGCCCCCCCCCTGCCCACTACAATGAGCAGTTCTTC. Encoded protein: CASSPPPAHYNEQFF. This chain connects TRBV3-1 (or the pseudogene TRBV3-2) to TRBJ2-1, with D unclear. V was trimmed by 4 bases and J by 3 bases, leaving 13 bases between them. The CDR3 extends over 15 amino acids. The germline V gene encodes CDR1 LGHDT and CDR2 YNNKEL (reference sequence).

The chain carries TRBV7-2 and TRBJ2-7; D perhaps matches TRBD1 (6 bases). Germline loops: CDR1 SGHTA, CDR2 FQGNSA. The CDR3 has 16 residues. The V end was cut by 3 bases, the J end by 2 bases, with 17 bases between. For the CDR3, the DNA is TGTGCCAGCAGCTTCTACGGGACATTATCTCCCTACGAGCAGTACTTC. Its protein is CASSFYGTLSPYEQYF. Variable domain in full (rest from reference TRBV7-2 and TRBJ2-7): GAGVSQSPSNKVTEKGKDVELRCDPISGHTALYWYRQSLGQGLEFLIYFQGNSAPDKSGLPSDRFSAERTGGSVSTLTIQRTQQEDSAVYLCASSFYGTLSPYEQYFGPGTRLTVT.

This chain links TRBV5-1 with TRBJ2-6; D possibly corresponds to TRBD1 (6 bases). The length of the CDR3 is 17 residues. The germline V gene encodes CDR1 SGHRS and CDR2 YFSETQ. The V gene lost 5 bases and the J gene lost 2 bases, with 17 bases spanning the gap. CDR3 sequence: CASREAPTGTGANVLTF. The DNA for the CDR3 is TGCGCCAGCAGGGAGGCCCCCACAGGGACTGGGGCCAACGTCCTGACTTTC.